This TCR beta chain was identified in a study of T cell repertoires in aging, cancer and after chemotherapy. Background on the study: Glioblastoma patients receiving temozolomide-based therapy gave paired samples before and after chemotherapy. Study observations and caveats: Compared with age-matched healthy donors, untreated hematological or solid cancer patients showed higher blood TCR clonality. In cancer patients, declining TCR diversity with age involved lost richness and lost evenness.

The template was genomic DNA from peripheral blood, not RNA. A remark on this clonotype: The antigen remains undetermined.

TRB rearrangements spanning V, D and J were amplified using mixed TRB-A/B primers. TCRdb reanalysed the multiplex PCR reads using MiXCR and keeps one entry per CDR3 protein. The top ten clones hold 11% of a sample with approximately 5,300 distinct CDR3 sequences, 25% to 30% of them seen once. The CDR3 length is 17 residues. CDR1 is DFQATT, CDR2 SNEGSKA, per germline (reference sequence). V lost 3 bases and J lost 0; bases outside the gene matches: 10. The origin of this receptor is a human donor with a solid tumor. The V gene is TRBV20-1, the J gene TRBJ1-4; 7 bases are shared with TRBD1. What was sequenced was blood. In DNA form, the CDR3 reads TGCAGTGCTAGGGAAATGGGACAGCTCACAACTAATGAAAAACTGTTTTTT. Protein product: CSAREMGQLTTNEKLFF.